This TCR beta chain was observed in a study of T-cell reconstitution after alpha-beta-depleted transplantation in children. Study-wide findings and caveats: Diversity of TCRbeta at day 60 was high in some patients, arising from surviving recipient T cells and thymic progenitors. Several hundred expanded graft clones reportedly gave rise to the alpha-beta T cells present about two months after transplant. The authors attributed T-cell counts and diversity one year after transplant mostly to newly produced T cells.

The CDR3 is 15 residues long. V was shortened by 3 bases and J by 6 bases, with 14 bases between the two germline ends. Germline CDR1 MNHEY, CDR2 SVGAGI. The sample holds many counts of this clonotype. Its antigen is unknown. The library targeted TCRbeta and was prepared with unique molecular identifiers. From the PCR reads, TCRdb called clonotypes with MiXCR, one entry per CDR3 protein. This sample has 330,000 or so distinct CDR3 sequences; around 9.1% occur once, and the top ten carry about 8%. This TCR was sampled from a boy under two years old with acute myeloid leukemia, due to receive a stem cell transplant. This sequence joins TRBV6-5 and TRBJ1-4; possibly TRBD1 for D (6 bases). Specimen: PBMCs, collected before TCRalphabeta/CD19-depleted stem cell transplant. CDR3 region: CASSYGSGADEKLFF. In DNA, the CDR3 is TGTGCCAGCAGTTATGGGTCAGGGGCCGATGAAAAACTGTTTTTT.